Shown below are 30 T cell receptor beta chains from a single sample sequenced in a study of CD8 T cells in ankylosing spondylitis. Whole-study findings and limits: Typical of ankylosing spondylitis blood, it appeared, was a TCR beta motif of eight highly homologous variants.

TCRdb reanalysed the 5' RACE reads using MiXCR and keeps one entry per CDR3 protein. The repertoire holds 700,000 or so distinct CDR3 sequences, around a fifth seen once, with about a fifth in the top ten. No antigen has been assigned to these receptors. The sequenced sample was blood, either unsorted or a sorted T cell fraction (not recorded which). Receptors were obtained from a male donor with ankylosing spondylitis.

This clonotype was seen a few times. The rearrangement links TRBV28 to TRBJ2-5, with 7 positions matching TRBD2. Trimming at V came to 5 bases and at J to 3 bases, leaving 3 bases not matched to a gene. From germline, CDR1 is MDHEN and CDR2 SYDVKM. This CDR3 region has 13 residues. The CDR3 nucleotides are TGTGCCAGCAGTGGGGGGGAAGAAGAGACCCAGTACTTC. Its protein product is CASSGGEEETQYF.

The chain links TRBV5-1 to TRBJ1-1; D might be TRBD1 (5 bases). CDR3 length: 17 residues. Germline CDR1 SGHRS, CDR2 YFSETQ. Trimming stripped 1 base from V and 3 bases from J, with 19 bases between. The CDR3 DNA reads TGCGCCAGCAGCTTGTTCCCCGGGGGACGGTGGGACACTGAAGCTTTCTTT. Protein: CASSLFPGGRWDTEAFF.

The J gene is TRBJ2-2, the V gene TRBV3-1; D remains ambiguous. CDR1 and CDR2 from the germline V gene are LGHDT and YNNKEL (reference sequence). CDR3 length: 13 amino acids. The ends were cut back, 4 bases at V and 8 bases at J, with 11 bases in the middle. The chain's CDR3 is CASSPLRAGELFF. CDR3 DNA: TGTGCCAGCAGCCCACTTAGGGCTGGGGAGCTGTTTTTT. The whole variable domain, filled in from reference TRBV3-1 and TRBJ2-2, reads DTAVSQTPKYLVTQMGNDKSIKCEQNLGHDTMYWYKQDSKKFLKIMFSYNNKELIINETVPNRFSPKSPDKAHLNLHINSLELGDSAVYFCASSPLRAGELFFGEGSRLTVL.

This clonotype came up a few times. The chain recombines TRBV6-2 or TRBV6-3 with TRBJ2-7; 13 positions match TRBD2. The CDR3 is 14 residues long. CDR1 is MNHEY and CDR2 is SVGEGT in the germline V gene. Losses at the gene ends were 6 bases for V and 3 bases for J; bases not matched to a gene: 2. The CDR3 DNA reads TGTGCCAGCAGGGGACTAGCGGGGCGCTACGAGCAGTACTTC. Translated: CASRGLAGRYEQYF.

The sample holds a few counts of this clonotype. The rearrangement uses TRBV7-3 and TRBJ2-1; weak D call: TRBD2 (5 bases). Per germline, CDR1 SGHTA and CDR2 FQGTGA. The CDR3 consists of 15 residues. Trimming removed 2 bases from V and 2 bases from J, with 10 bases in between. The CDR3 sequence: CASSLGLPPYNEQFF. The CDR3 region has the DNA TGTGCCAGCAGCTTAGGACTGCCCCCCTACAATGAGCAGTTCTTC.

This clonotype was counted ten times or more. V is TRBV12-3 or TRBV12-4 and J is TRBJ2-1; D might be TRBD1 (5 bases). The CDR3 is 14 amino acids. The V and J ends lost 2 bases and 7 bases respectively, with 12 bases between them. The CDR3 spells CASSLSQGRNEQFF. The CDR3 coding sequence is TGTGCCAGCAGTTTATCGCAGGGCCGGAATGAGCAGTTCTTC.

The chain employs TRBV7-6 and TRBJ2-3; TRBD2 aligns across 11 bases. The CDR3 has 19 amino acids. CDR1 is SGHVS, CDR2 FNYEAQ, per germline. V shed 1 base and J 4 bases; nucleotides not matched to a gene: 13. The CDR3 loop is CASSLESWLAGGGADTQYF. CDR3 DNA sequence: TGTGCCAGCAGCTTAGAATCTTGGCTAGCGGGAGGTGGGGCAGATACGCAGTATTTT.

This sequence joins TRBV2 and TRBJ2-1, with 9 bases fitting TRBD2. V was clipped by 8 bases and J by 5 bases; unmatched bases: 16. This CDR3 is 17 amino acids long. Germline V lookup: CDR1 SNHLY, CDR2 FYNNEI. CDR3 sequence (DNA): TGTGCCAGCCAAGGGGGTAGCGGGGGCCCTCGACACAATGAGCAGTTCTTC. Translating gives CASQGGSGGPRHNEQFF. The full variable domain, in which reference TRBV2 and TRBJ2-1 provide the parts outside the CDR3, is EPEVTQTPSHQVTQMGQEVILRCVPISNHLYFYWYRQILGQKVEFLVSFYNNEISEKSEIFDDQFSVERPDGSNFTLKIRSTKLEDSAMYFCASQGGSGGPRHNEQFFGPGTRLTVL.

This clonotype was seen a few times. This chain joins TRBV7-9 and TRBJ2-2; 9 nucleotides align to TRBD1. The CDR3 runs 17 residues. From germline, CDR1 is SEHNR and CDR2 FQNEAQ (reference sequence). J lost 6 bases, V lost 2 bases, and 10 bases had no gene match. The CDR3 loop is CASSLPPGQGISGELFF. The CDR3 region has the DNA TGTGCCAGCAGCTTACCTCCGGGACAGGGTATTTCCGGGGAGCTGTTTTTT.

This chain joins TRBV27 and TRBJ1-2; 8 bases fit TRBD1. This CDR3 spans 14 amino acids. Germline loops: CDR1 MNHEY, CDR2 SMNVEV (reference sequence). V gave up 5 bases and J gave up 4 bases; unmatched junction bases: 6. CDR3 DNA sequence: TGTGCCAGCAGTACCGGGACAGGAGTCTATGGCTACACCTTC. Amino acids: CASSTGTGVYGYTF.

In its sample, this clonotype was seen a few times. V gene TRBV7-3 combines with J gene TRBJ2-1; 7 nucleotides match TRBD1. The CDR3 is 13 amino acids. The germline CDR1 and CDR2 sequences are SGHTA and FQGTGA. V lost 4 bases and J lost 5; bases outside the gene matches: 2. The CDR3 sequence: CASSYDRDNEQFF. CDR3 bases: TGTGCCAGCAGCTACGACAGGGACAATGAGCAGTTCTTC.

This clonotype was observed a few times. The CDR3 nucleotides read TGCGCCAGCAGCCAAGATGGGCGAAATTCACCCCTCCACTTT. Protein product: CASSQDGRNSPLHF. The chain links TRBV4-1 to TRBJ1-6, with D unresolved. The germline V gene encodes CDR1 MGHRA and CDR2 YSYEKL. The V end was cut by 0 bases, the J end by 7 bases, with 7 bases between. The CDR3 contains 14 residues.

The rearrangement uses TRBV29-1 and TRBJ2-5; 7 bases are shared with TRBD2. V was clipped by 7 bases and J by 1 base; unmatched bases: 3. The CDR3 length is 12 residues. The germline CDR1 and CDR2 sequences are SQVTM and ANQGSEA. This CDR3 is CSGREGQETQYF. For the CDR3, the DNA is TGCAGCGGGAGGGAGGGCCAAGAGACCCAGTACTTC.

The chain uses TRBV12-3 or TRBV12-4 and TRBJ2-5, with 9 bases fitting TRBD2. CDR3 length equals 15 residues. V lost 4 bases to trimming and J lost 4 bases; unmatched junction nucleotides: 7. CDR3 sequence (DNA): TGTGCCAGCAGTTCGGCGGGAGGGTCGTTAGAGACCCAGTACTTC. It codes for CASSSAGGSLETQYF.

The chain couples TRBV12-3 or TRBV12-4 to TRBJ1-5, with unresolved D. The CDR3 is made up of 14 amino acids. The V and J ends lost 2 bases and 5 bases respectively, with 10 bases between them. CDR3 nucleotide sequence: TGTGCCAGCAGTTTATCGGGGAGCCATCAGCCCCAGCATTTT. Encoded protein: CASSLSGSHQPQHF.

The rearrangement links TRBV30 to TRBJ1-2; D remains ambiguous. The CDR3 totals 14 residues. V shed 6 bases and J shed 0 bases, with 14 bases lying between them. CDR1 is GTSNPN, CDR2 SVGIG, per germline (reference sequence). CDR3 bases: TGTGCCTGCCGTAGGCAGGACTCTAACTATGGCTACACCTTC. Protein sequence: CACRRQDSNYGYTF.

This clonotype was counted only a few times. The chain is built from TRBV4-1 and TRBJ2-6; D ambiguous. Germline V gene data show CDR1 as MGHRA and CDR2 as YSYEKL. The CDR3 is made up of 16 amino acids. V was shortened by 3 bases and J by 4 bases, with 13 bases between the two germline ends. This chain's CDR3 is CASSHYSPGGANVLTF. The CDR3 bases are TGCGCCAGCAGCCATTATAGCCCAGGAGGGGCCAACGTCCTGACTTTC.

J is TRBJ2-5 and V is TRBV29-1; a weak D match, TRBD1 (6 bases). Germline V gives CDR1 SQVTM, CDR2 ANQGSEA. Deletions cut 4 bases from V and 5 bases from J, with 11 bases between. The length of the CDR3 is 12 residues. The CDR3 region is CSVGQDGETQYF. The CDR3 nucleotides are TGCAGCGTTGGACAGGATGGTGAGACCCAGTACTTC. Complete variable domain (other parts from reference TRBV29-1 and TRBJ2-5): SAVISQKPSRDICQRGTSLTIQCQVDSQVTMMFWYRQQPGQSLTLIATANQGSEATYESGFVIDKFPISRPNLTFSTLTVSNMSPEDSSIYLCSVGQDGETQYFGPGTRLLVL.

The gene calls are TRBV5-6 and TRBJ1-1; a weak D match, TRBD1 (6 bases). Deletions cut 0 bases from V and 0 bases from J, with 18 bases between. Germline CDR1 SGHDT, CDR2 YYEEEE. CDR3 length: 18 residues. CDR3 loop: CASSLARGQRLMNTEAFF. In DNA form, the CDR3 reads TGTGCCAGCAGCTTGGCGAGAGGACAGCGGCTCATGAACACTGAAGCTTTCTTT.

J is TRBJ1-4 and V is TRBV6-1; 8 bases match TRBD1. CDR3 size: 15 residues. The V and J ends lost 6 bases and 7 bases, in that order; junction bases with no gene match: 10. Germline assignment: CDR1 MNHNS and CDR2 SASEGT. The DNA for the CDR3 is TGTGCCAGCAGCCGAGGACAGGGTTGGATTGAAAAACTGTTTTTT. Translating gives CASSRGQGWIEKLFF.

The CDR3 loop is CASSADRGREGNEQFF. The CDR3 nucleotides are TGTGCCAGCAGCGCGGATCGCGGGAGGGAGGGCAATGAGCAGTTCTTC. The V call is TRBV5-6, the J call TRBJ2-1; 9 nucleotides align to TRBD2. Germline lookup yields CDR1 SGHDT and CDR2 YYEEEE. V shed 4 bases and J 6 bases; nucleotides not matched to a gene: 11. This CDR3 region has 16 residues.

This clonotype has only a few counts. The rearrangement uses TRBV4-3 and TRBJ2-2, with 10 positions matching TRBD1. After removal of 4 bases from V and 7 bases from J, the junction contained 12 bases not matched to a gene. The CDR3 runs to 17 residues. CDR1 LGHNA and CDR2 YSLEER come from the germline V gene. In DNA form, the CDR3 reads TGCGCCAGCAGCCGCATTGACAGGGGGCCGCTGAACGGGGAGCTGTTTTTT. This gives the protein CASSRIDRGPLNGELFF.

This clonotype has ten or more counts. The CDR3 nucleotides read TGCAGTGCTAGAGACGCTAGCGGGGTTAACGATGAGCAGTTCTTC. This translates into CSARDASGVNDEQFF. This chain links TRBV20-1 with TRBJ2-1, with 9 bases fitting TRBD2. Unmatched junction bases numbered 8, after V lost 0 bases and J lost 8 bases. The germline V gene has CDR1 DFQATT and CDR2 SNEGSKA (reference sequence). The CDR3 contains 15 residues.

The chain carries TRBV5-5 and TRBJ2-1, with a weak D call TRBD1 (5 bases). Trimming stripped 0 bases from V and 4 bases from J, with 11 bases between. Germline V gene lookup returns CDR1 SGHKS and CDR2 YYEKEE (reference sequence). The CDR3 is 15 amino acids. The CDR3 DNA follows: TGTGCCAGCAGCTTGGATGGGGCCCCATACAATGAGCAGTTCTTC. Encoded protein: CASSLDGAPYNEQFF. The whole variable domain, remainder taken from reference TRBV5-5 and TRBJ2-1, is DAGVTQSPTHLIKTRGQQVTLRCSPISGHKSVSWYQQVLGQGPQFIFQYYEKEERGRGNFPDRFSARQFPNYSSELNVNALLLGDSALYLCASSLDGAPYNEQFFGPGTRLTVL.

In this sample, this clonotype turned up many times. The rearrangement uses TRBV12-3 or TRBV12-4 and TRBJ2-6; a weak D match, TRBD2 (6 bases). V was shortened by 7 bases and J by 1 base, with 11 bases between the two germline ends. This CDR3 comprises 15 residues. The CDR3, as DNA: TGTGCCAGCACCCCGGGGGAATCTGGGGCCAACGTCCTGACTTTC. Protein sequence: CASTPGESGANVLTF.

This chain links TRBV12-3 or TRBV12-4 with TRBJ1-3; D perhaps matches TRBD1 (5 bases). This CDR3 is built from 15 residues. V was shortened by 3 bases and J by 7 bases, with 16 bases between the two germline ends. For the CDR3, the DNA is TGTGCCAGCAGTTTTCCAATGGGGGTGGGCAACACCATATATTTT. This encodes CASSFPMGVGNTIYF.

The chain is built from TRBV29-1 and TRBJ1-1; 7 nucleotides line up with TRBD1. V lost 6 bases, J lost 4 bases, and 5 bases stayed unmatched. Germline V lookup: CDR1 SQVTM, CDR2 ANQGSEA. The CDR3 has 12 residues. The CDR3 nucleotides read TGCAGCGTCTCCGACAGGGCCACTGAAGCTTTCTTT. Its translation is CSVSDRATEAFF. Full variable domain (missing parts from reference TRBV29-1 and TRBJ1-1): SAVISQKPSRDICQRGTSLTIQCQVDSQVTMMFWYRQQPGQSLTLIATANQGSEATYESGFVIDKFPISRPNLTFSTLTVSNMSPEDSSIYLCSVSDRATEAFFGQGTRLTVV.

This clonotype showed up just a few times. The rearrangement links TRBV3-1 to TRBJ1-1; the D is unclear. Per the germline V gene, CDR1 is LGHDT and CDR2 is YNNKEL (reference sequence). V was shortened by 3 bases and J by 5 bases, with 13 bases between the two germline ends. The CDR3 has 14 amino acids. DNA for the CDR3: TGTGCCAGCAGCCAGGGCGGAGTTGGAACTGAAGCTTTCTTT. The encoded protein is CASSQGGVGTEAFF.

V is TRBV7-8 and J is TRBJ2-6; D not resolved. CDR3 length equals 16 residues. CDR1 is SGHVS, CDR2 FQNEAQ, per germline. Trimming removed 5 bases from V and 0 bases from J, with 11 bases in between. This CDR3 is CASSPFQLSGANVLTF. In nucleotides, the CDR3 is TGTGCCAGCAGCCCCTTCCAGCTCTCTGGGGCCAACGTCCTGACTTTC.

The CDR3 DNA follows: TGTGCCAGCAGCTTAGGGCCAGGGGTAAACACCGGGGAGCTGTTTTTT. Its protein product is CASSLGPGVNTGELFF. The V gene is TRBV7-3, the J gene TRBJ2-2; possible D gene TRBD1, 6 bases. This CDR3 comprises 16 residues. Germline assignment: CDR1 SGHTA and CDR2 FQGTGA. V lost 2 bases and J lost 2, with 12 bases in between. The whole variable domain, filled in from reference TRBV7-3 and TRBJ2-2, reads GAGVSQTPSNKVTEKGKYVELRCDPISGHTALYWYRQSLGQGPEFLIYFQGTGAADDSGLPNDRFFAVRPEGSVSTLKIQRTERGDSAVYLCASSLGPGVNTGELFFGEGSRLTVL.